This record concerns one T cell receptor (beta chain) sequence. What it binds is not known. The germline V gene has CDR1 LNHDA and CDR2 SQIVND (reference sequence). The CDR3 is made up of 15 amino acids. The ends were cut back, 2 bases at V and 5 bases at J, with 12 bases in the middle. The data were produced by immunoSEQ multiplex PCR, yet TCRdb's version contains in-frame clones alone and is incomplete. The sample records fewer than 100,000 clones, roughly 95% being singletons. This specimen comes from a study of human versus mouse CDR3 diversity and MHC coevolution. The study, taken as a whole, reports: Humans had the largest estimated TCR beta repertoire, some 1.7 million clonotypes. The lowest clonal inequality scores came from most of the three human donors. Human T cells underwent selection on more than five different MHC II alleles.

V usage is TRBV19 and J usage is TRBJ2-2, with D perhaps TRBD2 (6 bases). The clonotype comes from a person aged 30-69 years in good health. Sequencing was carried out using naive CD4+ T cells from blood. Noted subset: CD45RO-negative CD62L-positive naive CD4 T cells. The CDR3 sequence: CASSILGRRTGELFF. The DNA for the CDR3 is TGTGCCAGTAGTATATTAGGGAGGAGGACCGGGGAGCTGTTTTTT.